This is a list of T cell receptor beta chains from one sample in a study of Tregs in tolerant kidney transplant recipients. The data were produced by immunoSEQ multiplex PCR, yet TCRdb's version contains in-frame clones alone and is incomplete. The sample yields about 240,000 clones, roughly four fifths seen once. Sequenced material: CD4+ T cells from blood. All receptors come from a human donor in good health. Both conserved end residues are trimmed from each CDR3.

len	v_gene	j_gene	CDR3aa
12	TRBV19	TRBJ2-3	ASGDGRGTDTQY
15	TRBV21-1	TRBJ2-2	ASSKLKQGANTGELF
16	TRBV11-3	TRBJ2-7	ASSLGEVTGTVPYEQY
10	TRBV19	TRBJ1-1	ASSGTLSEAF
13	TRBV10-1	TRBJ2-2	ASRMSGTNTGELF
13	TRBV6-1	TRBJ1-2	ASSDPHRGSDGYT
12	TRBV19	TRBJ1-1	ASSSPNRGLGAF
12	TRBV6-5	TRBJ2-7	ASSYRLAGVEQY
10	TRBV29-1	TRBJ2-7	SVVQNSYEQY
12	TRBV12-5	TRBJ2-3	ASGPGDSTDTQY
12	TRBV13	TRBJ2-3	ASLPGGRTDTQY
13	TRBV7-7	TRBJ2-5	ASSLSGGAEETQY
12	TRBV9	TRBJ1-1	ASSVAGLNTEAF
13	TRBV7-3	TRBJ1-1	ASSLQGQGTTEAF
12	TRBV5-1	TRBJ1-5	ASSLGTDFGAQH
13	TRBV18	TRBJ1-3	ASSPSPGLGNTIY
11	TRBV6-5	TRBJ1-1	ASSYSGGPEAF
13	TRBV9	TRBJ2-3	ASSARGGGTDTQY
13	TRBV11-2	TRBJ2-5	ASSSPRLFQETQY
12	TRBV7-9	TRBJ1-1	ASSLETRNTEAF
13	TRBV18	TRBJ2-3	ASSLSGGYTDTQY
12	TRBV5-5	TRBJ2-3	ASSARPGADTQY
12	TRBV7-9	TRBJ1-1	ASSQGQMNTEAF
11	TRBV5-4	TRBJ1-2	ASSWDGLEGRT
13	TRBV28	TRBJ2-1	ASSEAGGRHNEQF
13	TRBV10-1	TRBJ2-7	ASSEDPEYPYEQY
11	TRBV2	TRBJ1-5	ASSADSNQPQH
12	TRBV5-5	TRBJ1-2	ASRTPGRDVGYT
9	TRBV20-1	TRBJ2-1	SGRRYNEQF
12	TRBV5-6	TRBJ2-5	ASSLWGGQKTQY
12	TRBV9	TRBJ2-3	ASSERPRESTQY
11	TRBV7-8	TRBJ1-5	ASSNTGNQPQH
13	TRBV10-1	TRBJ2-1	ASSGSGLSNNEQF
12	TRBV4-1	TRBJ1-4	ASSPGIANEKLF
12	TRBV7-9	TRBJ1-2	SSSFTAGGSGYT
13	TRBV5-4	TRBJ2-2	ASSPGAANTGELF
15	TRBV5-1	TRBJ2-5	ASSLHAELAGFGTQY